This entry describes one T cell receptor (beta chain). This sample was included in a study of shared T cell receptors in the human thymus. Produced via immunoSEQ multiplex PCR; TCRdb's table is partial and in-frame only. The sample holds about 660,000 clones, roughly 88% seen once. These data are also associated with another study on human thymus T cells. That work contributes: Donors were healthy Finnish infants having corrective surgery for congenital heart defects. Thymus was obtained from resections taken during corrective heart surgery. The authors found apparently biased V and J gene usage in thymic and blood repertoires. What related research reported was that thymic repertoires overlapped highly among unrelated individuals.

The source material was thymocytes. The receptor was isolated from a boy under three years old with a congenital heart defect.

CDR3 nucleotide sequence: TGTGCCACCAGCACCCGGGACAGGGGCCAGCCCCAGCATTTT. Encoded protein: CATSTRDRGQPQHF. The chain links TRBV15 to TRBJ1-5; 10 bases line up with TRBD1. CDR1 is LNHNV, CDR2 YYDKDF, per germline (reference sequence). This CDR3 is built from 14 residues. The trim removed 4 bases at V and 7 bases at J, leaving 4 bases unmatched.